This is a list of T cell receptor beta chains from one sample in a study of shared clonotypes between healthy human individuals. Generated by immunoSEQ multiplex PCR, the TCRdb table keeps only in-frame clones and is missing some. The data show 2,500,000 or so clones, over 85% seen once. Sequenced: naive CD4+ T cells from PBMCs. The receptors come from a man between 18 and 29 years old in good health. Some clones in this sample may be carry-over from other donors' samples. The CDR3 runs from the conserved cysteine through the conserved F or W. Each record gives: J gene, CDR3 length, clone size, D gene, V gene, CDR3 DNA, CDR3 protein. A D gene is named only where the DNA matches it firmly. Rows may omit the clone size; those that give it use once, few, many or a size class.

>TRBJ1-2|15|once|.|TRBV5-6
TGTGCCAGCAGCTTAGTCCCCGGGACGGACTATGGCTACACCTTC
CASSLVPGTDYGYTF
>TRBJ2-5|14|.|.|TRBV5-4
TGTGCCAGCAGCCCCGGACAGACCCAAGAGACCCAGTACTTC
CASSPGQTQETQYF
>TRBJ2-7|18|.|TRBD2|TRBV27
TGTGCCAGCAGTTACAGGGAAACTAGACTAGCGGGCGCCTACGAGCAGTACTTC
CASSYRETRLAGAYEQYF
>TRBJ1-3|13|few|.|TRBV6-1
TGTGCCAGCAGTGAACCAGGGGAAAGAACCATATATTTT
CASSEPGERTIYF
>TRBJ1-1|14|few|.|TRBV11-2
TGTGCCAGCAGCTTGTCCCCGGCCCTCACTGAAGCTTTCTTT
CASSLSPALTEAFF
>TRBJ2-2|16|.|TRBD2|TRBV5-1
TGCGCCAGCAGTCGCCTAGCGGGTTCGAACACCGGGGAGCTGTTTTTT
CASSRLAGSNTGELFF
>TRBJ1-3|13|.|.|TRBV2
TGTGCCAGCGAACGGGTCTCTGGAAACACCATATATTTT
CASERVSGNTIYF
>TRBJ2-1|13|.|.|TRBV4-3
TGCGCCAGCAGCCAAGATCACGGGAGAGGATGGTTCTTC
CASSQDHGRGWFF
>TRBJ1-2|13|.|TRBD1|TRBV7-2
TGTGCCAGCAGCTGGGACAGGGGGTCTGGCTACACCTTC
CASSWDRGSGYTF
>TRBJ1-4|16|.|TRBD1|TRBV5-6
TGTGCCAGCAGCTCCCCTCGGACAGGGGCAGGGGAAAAACTGTTTTTT
CASSSPRTGAGEKLFF
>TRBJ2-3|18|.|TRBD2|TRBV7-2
TGTGCCAGCGCCATAAGGCTAGCGGGAGGCAGTAGCACAGATACGCAGTATTTT
CASAIRLAGGSSTDTQYF
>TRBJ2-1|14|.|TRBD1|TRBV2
TGTGCCAGCAGCGCGGCCGACAGGGCCTTGTTTCGGTTCTTC
CASSAADRALFRFF
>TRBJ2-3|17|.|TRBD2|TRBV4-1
TGCGCCAGCAGCCAAGTGAAGCGGGAGAGGCGGACAGATACGCAGTATTTT
CASSQVKRERRTDTQYF
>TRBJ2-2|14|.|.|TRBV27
TGTGCCAGCAGTTCCCTACTAGAGGCCGGGGAGCTGTTTTTT
CASSSLLEAGELFF
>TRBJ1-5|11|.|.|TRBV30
TGTGCCTGGGGTAACGACCGGCCCCAGCATTTT
CAWGNDRPQHF
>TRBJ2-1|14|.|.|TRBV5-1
TGCGCCAGCAGCTTTGGAGGGGAGGACAATGAGCAGTTCTTC
CASSFGGEDNEQFF
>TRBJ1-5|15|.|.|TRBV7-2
TGTGCCAGCAGGGAAGACAGATATAGCAATCAGCCCCAGCATTTT
CASREDRYSNQPQHF
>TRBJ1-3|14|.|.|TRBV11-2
TGTGCCAGCAGCCGGGCCCCCGGGGGAAACACCATATATTTT
CASSRAPGGNTIYF
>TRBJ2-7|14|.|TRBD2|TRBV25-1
TGTGCCAGCAGTGAAACGGGAGGACTCTACGAGCAGTACTTC
CASSETGGLYEQYF
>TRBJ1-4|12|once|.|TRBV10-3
TGTGCCATCAGTGAGACGGCTGAAAAACTGTTTTTT
CAISETAEKLFF
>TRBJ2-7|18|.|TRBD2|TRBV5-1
TGCGCCAGCAGCTCCGTCACGGGACTAGCGGCCAGAACACCGGAGCAGTACTTC
CASSSVTGLAARTPEQYF
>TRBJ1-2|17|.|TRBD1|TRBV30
TGTGCCTGGAGTGGACAGGGGGCCTTTTTAGCTAACTATGGCTACACCTTC
CAWSGQGAFLANYGYTF